This TCR beta chain appears in the sequencing data of a study of OX40 agonist ivuxolimab in advanced cancers. Study background: Head and neck, renal cell, melanoma or hepatocellular carcinoma were the cancers that dose-escalation patients had. Treatment received earlier with anti-PD-1, anti-PD-L1 or anti-CTLA-4 agents was allowed, and 40% had some. Partial responses were observed in three patients, of whom one had hepatocellular carcinoma and two had cutaneous melanoma.

The sample holds a few counts of this clone. Repertoires were generated with immunoSEQ multiplex PCR, while TCRdb's copy carries only in-frame clones and drops some. The sample holds fewer than 65,000 clones, 91% seen once. The CDR3 runs to 14 residues. The V end lost 6 bases, the J end lost 5 bases, and 11 bases lay between the germline ends. Germline V gene sequence: CDR1 LNHNV, CDR2 YYDKDF (reference sequence). The sample consisted of CD4+ or CD8+ T cells sorted from blood, taken in a trial of the OX40 agonist ivuxolimab. This TCR was sampled from an adult with an advanced solid tumor such as melanoma, head and neck, liver or kidney cancer. This chain links TRBV15 with TRBJ1-6; D not resolved. DNA of the CDR3: TGTGCCACCAGGGCCGGGCCCGATAATTCACCCCTCCACTTT. This gives the protein CATRAGPDNSPLHF.